These 20 T cell receptor beta chains were all obtained from the same sample, sequenced in a study of blood T cell repertoires in COVID-19 (dated by TCRdb to the early 2020s). Library method: the immunoSEQ multiplex PCR assay. Here the immuneACCESS table is served through TCRdb, limited to in-frame sequences with V and J called. Missing clones are a known gap in these copies; in checked studies unresolved V genes cover under half, and the rest lacks a known reason. The sample table contains 40,000 to 45,000 clones; only one count was recorded for 75% to 90% of them. 20% to 25% of the sample rests with the top ten. The sequenced material came from peripheral blood. These receptors were taken from a man in his fifties or sixties with active COVID-19.

With respect to this clone: One junction end does not reproduce the germline sequence, and a read error may be involved. The chain carries TRBV18 and TRBJ1-1; D is perhaps TRBD1 (6 bases). The length of the CDR3 is 14 residues. Per germline, CDR1 KGHSH and CDR2 LQKENI. CDR3 in amino acids: CASSPRTGSPEAFF. The CDR3 DNA follows: TGTGCCAGCTCGCCACGTACAGGGTCCCCTGAAGCTTTCTTT.

The chain combines TRBV27 with TRBJ2-3; D unresolved. The CDR3 is made up of 14 amino acids. Deletions cut 2 bases from V and 0 bases from J, with 6 bases between. Germline-derived CDR1 and CDR2 are MNHEY and SMNVEV (reference sequence). CDR3 DNA sequence: TGTGCCAGCAGTTTACGACACAGCACAGATACGCAGTATTTT. Amino acids: CASSLRHSTDTQYF.

This sequence joins TRBV19 and TRBJ1-1; possibly TRBD1 for D (5 bases). The CDR3 has 15 amino acids. Trimming removed 3 bases from V and 1 base from J, with 12 bases in between. Germline lookup yields CDR1 LNHDA and CDR2 SQIVND (reference sequence). CDR3 loop: CASSITQAPNTEAFF. The CDR3 DNA reads TGTGCCAGTAGTATTACACAGGCCCCGAACACTGAAGCTTTCTTT.

The chain has TRBV2 and TRBJ2-5; D call uncertain. In germline, CDR1 is SNHLY, CDR2 FYNNEI. With 11 bases removed from V and 4 bases from J, the gap between germline ends came to 11 bases. The CDR3 sequence is 11 residues long. For the CDR3, the DNA is TGTGCCGGGCTGCAGGCAGAGACCCAGTACTTC. Residues: CAGLQAETQYF. The variable domain in full, with the rest retrieved from reference TRBV2 and TRBJ2-5, is EPEVTQTPSHQVTQMGQEVILRCVPISNHLYFYWYRQILGQKVEFLVSFYNNEISEKSEIFDDQFSVERPDGSNFTLKIRSTKLEDSAMYFCAGLQAETQYFGPGTRLLVL.

This chain links TRBV7-8 with TRBJ2-2; possible D gene TRBD2, 5 bases. V dropped 10 bases and J dropped 4 bases, with 19 bases sitting between them. Germline V CDR1 and CDR2: SGHVS, FQNEAQ. The CDR3 is 15 residues long. In nucleotides, the CDR3 is TGTGCCACCTCTAGAACTAGTGACCTCACCGGGGAGCTGTTTTTT. Translation gives CATSRTSDLTGELFF.

DNA of the CDR3: TGTGCCAGTAGTGCCCGCGGTAGCGGGTCAACGAACACCGGGGAGCTGTTTTTT. This translates into CASSARGSGSTNTGELFF. The chain carries TRBV19 and TRBJ2-2; 7 nucleotides align to TRBD2. CDR3 length equals 18 residues. CDR1 and CDR2 from the germline V gene are LNHDA and SQIVND (reference sequence). Trimming took 5 bases from V and 0 from J; bases not matched to a gene: 12.

The chain recombines TRBV4-1 with TRBJ2-5; 8 positions match TRBD1. V was pared by 1 base and J by 5 bases, with 12 bases of the junction left unmatched. This CDR3 comprises 17 residues. Germline lookup yields CDR1 MGHRA and CDR2 YSYEKL. In DNA form, the CDR3 reads TGCGCCAGCAGCCAAGCAGGACAGGGACAATCTGGTGAGACCCAGTACTTC. Protein sequence: CASSQAGQGQSGETQYF.

The chain links TRBV4-1 to TRBJ1-5, with 7 bases that match TRBD1. With V trimmed by 4 bases and J by 7 bases, 7 bases remained unmatched. Germline V gives CDR1 MGHRA, CDR2 YSYEKL. CDR3 length equals 14 residues. CDR3 residues: CASSPDRAGQPQHF. The CDR3 coding sequence is TGCGCCAGCAGCCCCGACAGGGCTGGGCAGCCCCAGCATTTT.

The rearrangement joins TRBV7-8 to TRBJ1-5; TRBD1 matches at 8 bases. The CDR3 contains 14 residues. After removal of 8 bases from V and 5 bases from J, the junction contained 8 bases not matched to a gene. Germline loops: CDR1 SGHVS, CDR2 FQNEAQ. For the CDR3, the DNA is TGTGCCAGCGGGAGGACAGGGAGCCATCAGCCCCAGCATTTT. Amino acids: CASGRTGSHQPQHF.

The chain uses TRBV28 and TRBJ2-7, with D unclear. Trimming shortened V by 5 bases and J by 0 bases, and 8 bases separated the two germline ends. The CDR3 is 13 residues long. CDR1 is MDHEN and CDR2 is SYDVKM in the germline V gene. The CDR3 region is CASSGPSSYEQYF. For the CDR3, the DNA is TGTGCCAGCAGTGGCCCTAGCTCCTACGAGCAGTACTTC.

The genes are TRBV4-2 and TRBJ2-1; 10 bases map to TRBD2. Per germline, CDR1 LGHNA and CDR2 YNFKEQ. Trimming cost V 4 bases and J 10 bases; bases outside gene matches: 22. This CDR3 spans 19 amino acids. The CDR3 reads CASSPSGQVYSGRIGEQFF. The CDR3 DNA sequence: TGTGCCAGCAGCCCGTCGGGACAGGTCTATAGCGGGAGGATCGGGGAGCAGTTCTTC.

This sequence joins TRBV24-1 and TRBJ2-7, with 8 positions matching TRBD2. Germline V lookup: CDR1 KGHDR, CDR2 SFDVKD. The CDR3 consists of 16 residues. J was trimmed by 6 bases and V by 5 bases; bases with no gene match: 14. The CDR3 loop reads CATSVPAPGLGLEQYF. The CDR3, as DNA: TGTGCCACCAGTGTCCCTGCGCCGGGACTAGGGCTCGAGCAGTACTTC.

In DNA, the CDR3 is TGTGCCAGCAGTTTTTCAGGCTACGAGCAGTACTTC. Translation gives CASSFSGYEQYF. The chain employs TRBV12-3 or TRBV12-4 and TRBJ2-7, with D uncertain. The length of the CDR3 is 12 residues. Trimming shortened V by 3 bases and J by 3 bases, and 6 bases separated the two germline ends.

The chain employs TRBV3-1 (or the pseudogene TRBV3-2) and TRBJ2-7; D perhaps matches TRBD2 (5 bases). Deletions cut 0 bases from V and 7 bases from J, with 13 bases between. There are 14 residues in the CDR3. Germline V gene sequence: CDR1 LGHDT, CDR2 YNNKEL (reference sequence). The CDR3 reads CASSQDPGEREQYF. The CDR3 nucleotides are TGTGCCAGCAGCCAAGATCCCGGGGAGCGAGAGCAGTACTTC.

This chain links TRBV27 with TRBJ1-6, with D hard to call. The germline V gene has CDR1 MNHEY and CDR2 SMNVEV (reference sequence). The CDR3 covers 13 residues. V was cut by 6 bases and J by 11 bases, with 14 bases left in between. CDR3 DNA: TGTGCCAGCAGCCCTCTTGAGGGCCCACCCCTCCACTTT. This sequence encodes CASSPLEGPPLHF.

The chain couples TRBV4-3 to TRBJ1-1; D is perhaps TRBD1 (5 bases). The length of the CDR3 is 15 residues. From germline, CDR1 is LGHNA and CDR2 YSLEER. Between the trimmed V and J ends, which lost 1 base and 7 bases, there was a span of 16 bases. CDR3 in amino acids: CASSQVWGGQGEAFF. The CDR3 DNA reads as TGCGCCAGCAGCCAAGTCTGGGGGGGTCAGGGTGAAGCTTTCTTT.

The chain is built from TRBV18 and TRBJ2-1, with TRBD2 matching 7 bases. Germline values: CDR1 KGHSH, CDR2 LQKENI. CDR3 length: 17 residues. Trimming removed 3 bases from V and 3 bases from J; junction bases left unmatched: 11. Here the CDR3 DNA reads TGTGCCAGCTCACCCACCGGGGGGAGCGGGAACTACAATGAGCAGTTCTTC. Its translation: CASSPTGGSGNYNEQFF.

This chain joins TRBV14 and TRBJ2-3; TRBD2 matches at 12 bases. The CDR3 runs 20 residues. Germline V gene lookup returns CDR1 SGHDN and CDR2 FVKESK. Trimming cost V 0 bases and J 6 bases; bases outside gene matches: 16. CDR3 protein: CASSQDKSTSGRSGWDTQYF. Here the CDR3 DNA reads TGTGCCAGCAGCCAAGATAAATCAACTAGCGGGAGGTCAGGTTGGGATACGCAGTATTTT.

The chain links TRBV19 to TRBJ2-2; 7 bases are shared with TRBD2. The CDR3 is 15 residues long. Germline CDR1 LNHDA, CDR2 SQIVND (reference sequence). V trimming: 6 bases; J trimming: 5 bases; junction bases outside the gene matches: 9. This CDR3 is CASRPGLLTTGELFF. In DNA form, the CDR3 reads TGTGCCAGTAGGCCGGGACTACTAACGACCGGGGAGCTGTTTTTT.

The chain links TRBV6-2 or TRBV6-3 to TRBJ2-1; TRBD2 is a possible D gene (5 bases). Trimming took off 2 bases at V and 7 bases at J, with 9 bases between the two ends. Germline V gene sequence: CDR1 MNHEY, CDR2 SVGEGT. CDR3 length: 13 amino acids. CDR3 protein: CASSYVSANEQFF. CDR3 in DNA: TGTGCCAGCAGTTACGTTAGCGCGAATGAGCAGTTCTTC.